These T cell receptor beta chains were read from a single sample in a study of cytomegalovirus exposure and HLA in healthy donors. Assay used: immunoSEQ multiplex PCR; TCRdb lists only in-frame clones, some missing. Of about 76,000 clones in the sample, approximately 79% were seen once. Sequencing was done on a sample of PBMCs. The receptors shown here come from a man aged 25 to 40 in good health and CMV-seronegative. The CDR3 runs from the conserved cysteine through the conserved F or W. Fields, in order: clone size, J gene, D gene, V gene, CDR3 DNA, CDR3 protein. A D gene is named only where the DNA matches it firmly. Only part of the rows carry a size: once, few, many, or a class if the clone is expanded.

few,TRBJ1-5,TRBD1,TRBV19,TGTGCCAGTAGTGCTGACAGGGGGCTTCAGCCCCAGCATTTT,CASSADRGLQPQHF
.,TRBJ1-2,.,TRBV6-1,TGTGCCAGCAGTGAAGCGGAAGGGACATCCTATGGCTACACCTTC,CASSEAEGTSYGYTF
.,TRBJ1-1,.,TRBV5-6,TGTGCCAGCAGCTTGGAGAACATGAACACTGAAGCTTTCTTT,CASSLENMNTEAFF
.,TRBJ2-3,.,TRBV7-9,TGTGCCAGCAGCTTAAATGCGTACACAGATACGCAGTATTTT,CASSLNAYTDTQYF
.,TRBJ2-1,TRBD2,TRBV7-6,TGTGCCAGCAGCTTAACTAGCGGCTACAATGAGCAGTTCTTC,CASSLTSGYNEQFF
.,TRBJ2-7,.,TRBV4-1,TGCGCCAGCAGCCAAGATGCAGGGGAGCCCTACGAGCAGTACTTC,CASSQDAGEPYEQYF
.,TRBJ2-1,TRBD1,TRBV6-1,TGTGCCAGCAGTGAAACGGTGACAGGGGGGACGAGTACACAGTTCTTC,CASSETVTGGTSTQFF
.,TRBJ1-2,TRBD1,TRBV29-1,TGCAGCGTTGGGGACAGCCAACATGGCTACCCCTTC,CSVGDSQHGYPF
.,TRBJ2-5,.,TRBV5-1,TGCGCCAGCAGCTTGGCCAATAGGGGCGACCAGTACTTC,CASSLANRGDQYF
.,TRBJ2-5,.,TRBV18,TGTGCCAGCTCACCACCGGGGAGGGAGACCCAGTACTTC,CASSPPGRETQYF
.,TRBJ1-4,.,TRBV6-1,TGTGCCAGCAGTGCCCGACAGGCCAATGAAAAACTGTTTTTT,CASSARQANEKLFF
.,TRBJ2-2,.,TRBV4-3,TGCGCCAGCAGCCAAGATCTAAGCGTCACCGGGGAGCTGTTTTTT,CASSQDLSVTGELFF
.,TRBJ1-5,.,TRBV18,TGTGCCAGCTCACGACAGTACAATCAGCCCCAGCATTTT,CASSRQYNQPQHF
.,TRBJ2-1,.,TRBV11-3,TGTGCCAGCAGCTTAGGTATTGGGGGCGATGAGCAGTTCTTC,CASSLGIGGDEQFF
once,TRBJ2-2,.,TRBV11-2,TGTGCCAGCAGCCTACGAACCGGGGAGCTGTTTTTT,CASSLRTGELFF
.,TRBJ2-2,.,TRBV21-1,TGTGCCAGCAGTCCCTCGGCGGGAGGGTCGACCGGGGAGCTGTTTTTT,CASSPSAGGSTGELFF
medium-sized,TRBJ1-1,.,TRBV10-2,TGCGCCAGCAGTGAGGGGCGGGGGGCGGGAGCTTTCTTT,CASSEGRGAGAFF
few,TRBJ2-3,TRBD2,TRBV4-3,TGCGCCAGCAGCCCGCGGGGGGAGCGAAGCACAGATACGCAGTATTTT,CASSPRGERSTDTQYF
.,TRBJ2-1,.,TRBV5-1,TGCGCCAGCAGCTGGGCACTAGAGATTAATGAGCAGTTCTTC,CASSWALEINEQFF
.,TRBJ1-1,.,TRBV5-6,TGTGCCAGCAGCTGGCGGGGGGATACTGAAGCTTCCTTT,CASSWRGDTEASF
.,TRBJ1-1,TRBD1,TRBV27,TGTGCCAGCAGTCTACAGATTGGGACAGGGGGAAGGGAGACTGAAGCTTTCTTT,CASSLQIGTGGRETEAFF
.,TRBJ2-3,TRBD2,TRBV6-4,TGTGCCAGCAGTCCACGGGCGGGAGGGCCTCCGACAGATACGCAGTATTTT,CASSPRAGGPPTDTQYF
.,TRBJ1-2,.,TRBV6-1,TGTGCCAGCAGTGAAGTCCCGTATGGCTACACCTTC,CASSEVPYGYTF
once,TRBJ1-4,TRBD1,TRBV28,TGTGCCAGCAGTCTTAACGGACAGGGTTATGAAAAACTGTTTTTT,CASSLNGQGYEKLFF